This TCR beta chain comes out of a study of T cell responses to AZD1222 COVID-19 vaccine. Points from the study as a whole: The span of vaccine-associated CD4 TCRs extended across spike, with dominance at 160-218 and 743-854.

The protocol was immunoSEQ multiplex PCR, while the TCRdb copy is restricted to in-frame clones and leaves out a portion. The table has 100,000 to 150,000 clones, approximately 82% seen once; the top ten hold roughly a quarter. Turning to this clone: What it binds is unknown.

This CDR3 spans 17 amino acids. The J segment lost 7 bases and the V segment lost 0 bases, leaving 6 bases of the junction unmatched. Per the germline V gene, CDR1 is SGHDN and CDR2 is FVKESK. The sequences come from peripheral blood, collected 28 days after the second AZD1222 dose. This receptor was obtained from an adult who received the AZD1222 COVID-19 vaccine. The rearrangement links TRBV14 to TRBJ2-4, with 13 bases aligning to TRBD2. Written as DNA, the CDR3 is TGTGCCAGCAGCCAAGATGAACTAGCGGGGGGGCCGAACATTCAGTACTTC. Translated, it gives CASSQDELAGGPNIQYF.